This TCR beta chain is from a study of T cells after posttransplantation cyclophosphamide. Broader study findings: Skin or GI-infiltrating T cells shared few TRB sequences with blood.

The CDR3 length is 15 residues. Trimming removed 5 bases from V and 0 bases from J; junction bases left unmatched: 5. CDR1 is SEHNR and CDR2 is FQNEAQ in the germline V gene (reference sequence). Notes on this clone: Its antigen remains unknown.

Measured with immunoSEQ multiplex PCR; TCRdb has only the in-frame clones, and not every one. The sample shows about 3,400 clones, roughly 84% of them seen only once. This clonotype was sampled from a woman aged 55 to 70 in good health, CMV-negative, and a related stem cell transplant donor. Input material: CD8+ T cells sorted from bone marrow. V gene TRBV7-9 combines with J gene TRBJ2-3, with 7 nucleotides matching TRBD2. The DNA of the CDR3 is TGTGCCAGCAGCCAGACTAGCCGTAGCACAGATACGCAGTATTTT. This codes for CASSQTSRSTDTQYF.